Given below is one T cell receptor (beta chain) in context. No antigen is known for it. Base quality data are lacking; no much larger clone is found one base away. The record originates from a study of blood T cell repertoires in COVID-19 (dated by TCRdb to 2018 to 2020). Study-level background: The collaborator samples originated in the United States, Italy and Spain and spanned the acute and convalescent phases of COVID-19. The prospective study material was composed of cDNA or gDNA derived from T cells, B-cell-depleted T cells, or PBMCs. The dataset comprised deeply sampled blood TCRbeta repertoires from subjects exposed to, actively infected with, or recovered from COVID-19. The repertoires were released in a freely available public database intended as a resource for research on the immune response to SARS-CoV-2. The samples were drawn from the first 160 participants of the ongoing ImmuneRACE study and from over 950 subjects provided by 6 global collaborators. Nearly every sample came with metadata listing a de-identified subject ID, COVID-19 status, age in years and sex. Where available, HLA class I and class II types were taken from metadata supplied by the sample provider and were not determined by assay-based typing.

Results and caveats for the whole study, not just this receptor: How much clinical and demographic metadata was included differed by source and by participant, and the metadata was provided uncurated.

Whole blood was collected in K2EDTA tubes by collaborating institutions according to the institutions' own protocols. For TCRbeta analysis, collaborators shipped samples as frozen whole blood, isolated PBMCs, or DNA extracted from either of those sample types. Trimmed from V: 5 bases; trimmed from J: 6 bases; junction bases lacking a gene match: 0. From the germline V gene, CDR1 is SGHVS and CDR2 is FQNEAQ. The CDR3 has 15 amino acids, counting the end cysteine and phenylalanine. Just the 45-base CDR3 DNA is kept, in frame starting at base 1. TCRbeta CDR3 regions were amplified from genomic DNA by means of the immunoSEQ Assay, a bias-controlled multiplex PCR. Under the source paper's analysis protocol: Within the assay, amplification of reference gene primers was used to estimate how many nucleated cells each sample contained. To quantify the absolute abundance of each unique TCRbeta CDR3 rearrangement, sequence reads were collapsed and filtered. Productive Simpson clonality was computed per sample as the square root of Simpson's diversity index over productive rearrangements. TCRdb carries this immuneACCESS record with in-frame sequences only. Its versions omit some clonotypes, under half of them owing to an unresolved V gene in the studies checked, with the rest unexplained. Clone size and the V and J calls come from that table; the DNA yielded D and trimming. Across this sample there are about 270,000 clones, with around four fifths seen only once. The ten largest make up around 4.1% of the sample.

Material for sequencing was peripheral blood. The chain is assembled from TRBV7-8 and TRBJ2-2; TRBD2 agrees with 16 junctional bases. The receptor's source is a woman aged 45-60 years with active or convalescent COVID-19. The CDR3 region reads CASSGTSGRAGELFF. The nucleotide sequence reads as follows: TGTGCCAGCAGCGGGACTAGCGGGAGGGCCGGGGAGCTGTTTTTT. The CDR3, completed at both ends by the reference TRBV7-8 and TRBJ2-2 genes, gives the full variable domain GAGVSQSPRYKVAKRGQDVALRCDPISGHVSLFWYQQALGQGPEFLTYFQNEAQLDKSGLPSDRFFAERPEGSVSTLKIQRTQQEDSAVYLCASSGTSGRAGELFFGEGSRLTVL.